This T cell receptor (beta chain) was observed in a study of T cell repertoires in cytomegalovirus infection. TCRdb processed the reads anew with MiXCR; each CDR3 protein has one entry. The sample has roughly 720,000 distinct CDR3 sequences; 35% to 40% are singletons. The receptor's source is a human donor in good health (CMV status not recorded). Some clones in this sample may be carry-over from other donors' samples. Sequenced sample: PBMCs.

In DNA, the CDR3 is TGCAGTGCCTTCCGACTAGCGGCGTACCAAGAGACCCAGTACTTC. It translates to CSAFRLAAYQETQYF. The V and J genes are TRBV20-1 and TRBJ2-5; the match to TRBD2 covers 9 bases. Germline loops: CDR1 DFQATT, CDR2 SNEGSKA (reference sequence). CDR3 length: 15 amino acids. The V segment lost 6 bases and the J segment 0 bases; nucleotides outside the gene matches: 8.